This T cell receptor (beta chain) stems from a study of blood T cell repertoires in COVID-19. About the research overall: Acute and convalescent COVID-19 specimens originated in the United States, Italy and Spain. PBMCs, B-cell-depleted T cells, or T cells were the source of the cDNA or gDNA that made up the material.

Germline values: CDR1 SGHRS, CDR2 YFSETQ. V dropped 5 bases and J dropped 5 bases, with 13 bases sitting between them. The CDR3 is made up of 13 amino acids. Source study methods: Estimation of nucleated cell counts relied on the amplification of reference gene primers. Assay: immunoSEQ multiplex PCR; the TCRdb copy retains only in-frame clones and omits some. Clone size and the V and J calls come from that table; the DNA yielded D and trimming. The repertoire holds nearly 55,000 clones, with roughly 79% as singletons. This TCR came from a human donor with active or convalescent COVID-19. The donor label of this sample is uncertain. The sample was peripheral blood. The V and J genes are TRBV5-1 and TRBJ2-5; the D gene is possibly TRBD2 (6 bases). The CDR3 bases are TGCGCCAGCAGGACGGGGAGGCGGGAGACCCAGTACTTC. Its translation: CASRTGRRETQYF.